This entry concerns a single TCR beta chain. What it recognizes is unknown. Each fraction contributed one roughly 500,000-cell aliquot for sequencing. Trimming stripped 0 bases from V and 4 bases from J, with 11 bases between. There are 15 residues in the CDR3. The germline V gene encodes CDR1 SGHRS and CDR2 YFSETQ. Data came from immunoSEQ multiplex PCR; TCRdb stores just in-frame clones and leaves some out. The repertoire holds about 3,300 clones, with around 68% as singletons. This sample was taken from a study of coeliac disease. Study-wide results and limits: Control samples showed higher TRB and TRG clonality than intraepithelial and lamina propria samples in active celiac disease. Most TRB amino acid sequences occurred in only one sample.

The chain is built from TRBV5-1 and TRBJ1-3, with a tentative D call TRBD1 (5 bases). This TCR came from a man at least 80 years old without celiac disease. Input material: lymphocytes from the gut lamina propria. The CDR3 region has the DNA TGCGCCAGCAGCTTGGACGGGACTCGGGGAAACACCATATATTTT. Amino acid sequence: CASSLDGTRGNTIYF.